Below, one TCR beta chain is given with its context. Its matching antigen is unknown. The data originate from a study of PD-L1 blockade in urothelial cancer. Time point of the sample: pretreatment peripheral blood. General study points: Greater 3-week expansion of tumor-associated blood clones was recorded for durable-benefit patients.

Sequenced by immunoSEQ multiplex PCR; TCRdb stores in-frame clones only, minus some. The top ten hold about 20% of the sample, which has approximately 50,000 clones, just over 85% seen once. Germline CDR1 and CDR2: SGHNT and YYREEE (reference sequence). The junction had 8 bases not matched to a gene; V was cut back by 5 bases and J by 5 bases. This CDR3 region has 16 residues. The chain combines TRBV5-4 with TRBJ1-4; TRBD1 matches 11 bases. This receptor was obtained from a man aged 55 to 70 with urothelial cancer. The material was PBMCs, obtained around atezolizumab (anti-PD-L1) treatment. DNA for the CDR3: TGTGCCAGCAGTTTCTCCGGGACAGGGGGAAATGAAAAACTGTTTTTT. This translates into CASSFSGTGGNEKLFF.